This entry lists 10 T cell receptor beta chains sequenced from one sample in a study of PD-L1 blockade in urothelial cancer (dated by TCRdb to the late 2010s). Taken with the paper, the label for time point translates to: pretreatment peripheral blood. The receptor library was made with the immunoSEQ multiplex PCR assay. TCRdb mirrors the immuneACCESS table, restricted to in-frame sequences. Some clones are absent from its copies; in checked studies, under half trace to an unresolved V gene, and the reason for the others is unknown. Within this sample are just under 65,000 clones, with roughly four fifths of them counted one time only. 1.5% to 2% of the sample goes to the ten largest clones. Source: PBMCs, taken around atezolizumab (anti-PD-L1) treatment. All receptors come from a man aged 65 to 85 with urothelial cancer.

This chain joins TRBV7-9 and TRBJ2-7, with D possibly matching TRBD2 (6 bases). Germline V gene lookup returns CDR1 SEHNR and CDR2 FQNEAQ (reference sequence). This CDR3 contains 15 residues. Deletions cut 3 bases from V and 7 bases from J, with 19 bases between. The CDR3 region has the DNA TGTGCCAGCAGCTTGGTGTTGGGCGGGAATGAGGAGCAGTACTTC. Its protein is CASSLVLGGNEEQYF.

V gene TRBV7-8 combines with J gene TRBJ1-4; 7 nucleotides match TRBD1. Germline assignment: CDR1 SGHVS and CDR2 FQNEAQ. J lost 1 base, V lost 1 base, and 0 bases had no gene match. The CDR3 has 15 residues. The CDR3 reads CASSLDRGTNEKLFF. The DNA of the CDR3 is TGTGCCAGCAGCTTAGACAGGGGAACTAATGAAAAACTGTTTTTT. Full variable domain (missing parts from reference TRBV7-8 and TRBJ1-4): GAGVSQSPRYKVAKRGQDVALRCDPISGHVSLFWYQQALGQGPEFLTYFQNEAQLDKSGLPSDRFFAERPEGSVSTLKIQRTQQEDSAVYLCASSLDRGTNEKLFFGSGTQLSVL.

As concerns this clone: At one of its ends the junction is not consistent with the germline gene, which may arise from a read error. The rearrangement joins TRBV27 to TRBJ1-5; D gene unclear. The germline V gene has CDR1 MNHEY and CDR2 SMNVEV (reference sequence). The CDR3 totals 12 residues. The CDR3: CASSHSTQPQHF. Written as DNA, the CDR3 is TGTGCCAGCAGTCACAGCACTCAGCCCCAGCATTTT.

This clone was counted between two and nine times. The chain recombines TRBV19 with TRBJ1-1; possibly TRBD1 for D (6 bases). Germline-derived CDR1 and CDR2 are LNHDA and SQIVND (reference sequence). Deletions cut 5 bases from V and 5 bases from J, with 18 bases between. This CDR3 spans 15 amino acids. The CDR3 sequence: CASSLKRSGETEAFF. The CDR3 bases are TGTGCCAGTAGTCTTAAACGGTCAGGGGAGACTGAAGCTTTCTTT.

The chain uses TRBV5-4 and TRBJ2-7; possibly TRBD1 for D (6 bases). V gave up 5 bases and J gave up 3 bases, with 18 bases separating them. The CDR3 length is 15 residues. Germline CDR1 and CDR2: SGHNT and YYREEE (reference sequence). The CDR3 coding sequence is TGTGCCAGCAGTCCTACGACCCGGGACATCTACGAGCAGTACTTC. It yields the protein CASSPTTRDIYEQYF.

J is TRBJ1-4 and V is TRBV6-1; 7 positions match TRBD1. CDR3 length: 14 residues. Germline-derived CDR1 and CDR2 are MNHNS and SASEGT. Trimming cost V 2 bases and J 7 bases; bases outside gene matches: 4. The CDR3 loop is CASSEQGVSEKLFF. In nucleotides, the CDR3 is TGTGCCAGCAGTGAACAGGGGGTTAGTGAAAAACTGTTTTTT.

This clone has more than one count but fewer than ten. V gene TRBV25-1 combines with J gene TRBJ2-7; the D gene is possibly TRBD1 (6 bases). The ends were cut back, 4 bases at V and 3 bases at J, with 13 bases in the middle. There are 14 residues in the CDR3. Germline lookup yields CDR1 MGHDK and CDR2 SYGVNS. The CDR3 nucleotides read TGTGCCAGCAGTGGACAGGAACGAATCTACGAGCAGTACTTC. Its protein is CASSGQERIYEQYF.

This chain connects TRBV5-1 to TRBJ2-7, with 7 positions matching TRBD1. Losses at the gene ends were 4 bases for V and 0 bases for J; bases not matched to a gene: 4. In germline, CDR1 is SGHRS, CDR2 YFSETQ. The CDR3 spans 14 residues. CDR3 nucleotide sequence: TGCGCCAGCAGCCACGGGACAGCCTCCTACGAGCAGTACTTC. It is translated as CASSHGTASYEQYF.

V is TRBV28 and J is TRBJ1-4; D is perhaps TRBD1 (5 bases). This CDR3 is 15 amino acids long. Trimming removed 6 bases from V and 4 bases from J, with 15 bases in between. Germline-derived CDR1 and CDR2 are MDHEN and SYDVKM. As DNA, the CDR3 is TGTGCCAGCAGGTCCCTCGGGGGGGGTAATGAAAAACTGTTTTTT. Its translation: CASRSLGGGNEKLFF.

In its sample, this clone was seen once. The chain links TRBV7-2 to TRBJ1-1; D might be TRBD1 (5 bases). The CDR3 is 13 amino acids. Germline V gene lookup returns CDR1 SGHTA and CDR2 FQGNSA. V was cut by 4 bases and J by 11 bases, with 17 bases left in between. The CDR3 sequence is CASSSSGGDVAFF. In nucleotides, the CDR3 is TGTGCCAGCAGCTCATCCGGGGGGGATGTGGCTTTCTTT.